Presented here are 5 T cell receptor beta chains from one specimen sequenced in a study of vaccination and CD4 T cells after COVID-19. Their antigens are not known. Time point noted: late sampling 161 to 241 days after vaccination in a few convalescent patients. Treatment specified: approximately 9-day PBMC culture with coronavirus spike peptide pools or control peptides (ViraFEST assay). Sequencing of the DNA from cultured CD4+ T cells was carried out with the Oncomine TCR Beta short-read assay. TCRdb re-analysed the PCR reads in MiXCR, keeping a single row per CDR3 protein. The sample has 23,000 or so distinct CDR3 sequences, around 30% seen once. The sequences come from CD4+ T cells from blood, cultured in vitro, collected about 7 months after SARS-CoV-2 vaccination. The receptors shown here come from a human donor who had recovered from COVID-19.

This clonotype has only a few counts. The V gene is TRBV20-1, the J gene TRBJ2-5; TRBD2 matches 7 bases. V lost 0 bases, J lost 0 bases, and 4 bases stayed unmatched. Germline V gene data show CDR1 as DFQATT and CDR2 as SNEGSKA (reference sequence). CDR3 length: 15 amino acids. The CDR3 loop reads CSARDILADQETQYF. The CDR3 DNA reads TGCAGTGCTAGAGATATTCTAGCGGACCAAGAGACCCAGTACTTC.

The V call is TRBV18, the J call TRBJ1-1, with 9 positions matching TRBD1. The trim removed 3 bases at V and 7 bases at J, leaving 0 bases unmatched. Germline CDR1 KGHSH, CDR2 LQKENI. This CDR3 spans 12 amino acids. The CDR3 here is CASSPDRGEAFF. The CDR3 coding sequence is TGTGCCAGCTCACCGGACAGGGGTGAAGCTTTCTTT.

The chain uses TRBV10-2 and TRBJ2-5; no clear D. CDR3 length equals 11 residues. Germline loops: CDR1 WSHSY, CDR2 SAAADI. The V gene lost 6 bases and the J gene lost 5 bases, with 7 bases spanning the gap. The CDR3 is CASRVGETQYF. CDR3 in DNA: TGCGCCAGCAGAGTCGGTGAGACCCAGTACTTC.

Only a few counts were recorded for this clonotype. J is TRBJ1-2 and V is TRBV7-9; D not certain. Germline V gives CDR1 SEHNR, CDR2 FQNEAQ (reference sequence). Trimming removed 5 bases at V and 6 bases at J, with 13 bases between. This CDR3 spans 13 amino acids. CDR3 in amino acids: CASSPTGGNGYTF. In nucleotides, the CDR3 is TGTGCCAGCAGCCCTACTGGTGGGAATGGCTACACCTTC.

This clonotype was recorded only once. This chain connects TRBV19 to TRBJ2-2; 10 bases match TRBD1. The CDR3 has 14 amino acids. J gave up 7 bases and V 6 bases, and 5 bases lay outside the gene matches. The germline V gene encodes CDR1 LNHDA and CDR2 SQIVND (reference sequence). CDR3 in amino acids: CASRRQGAGGELFF. The CDR3 DNA follows: TGTGCCAGTAGGAGACAGGGGGCGGGCGGGGAGCTGTTTTTT.